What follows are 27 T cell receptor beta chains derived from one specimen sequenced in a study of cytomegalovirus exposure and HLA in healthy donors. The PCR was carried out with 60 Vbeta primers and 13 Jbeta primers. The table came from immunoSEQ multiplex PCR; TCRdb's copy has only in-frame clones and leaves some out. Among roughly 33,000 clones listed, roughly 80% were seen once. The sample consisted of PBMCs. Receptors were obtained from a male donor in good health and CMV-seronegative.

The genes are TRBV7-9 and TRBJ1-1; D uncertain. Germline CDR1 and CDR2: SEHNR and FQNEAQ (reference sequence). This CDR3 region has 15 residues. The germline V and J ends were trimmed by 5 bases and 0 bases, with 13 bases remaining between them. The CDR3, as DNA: TGTGCCAGCAGCCCCGCGGGCAGTCTGAACACTGAAGCTTTCTTT. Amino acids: CASSPAGSLNTEAFF.

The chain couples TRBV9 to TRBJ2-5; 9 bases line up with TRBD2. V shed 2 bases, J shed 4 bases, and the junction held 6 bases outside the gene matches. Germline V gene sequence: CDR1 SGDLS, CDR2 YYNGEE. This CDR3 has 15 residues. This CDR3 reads CASSVGSGSGETQYF. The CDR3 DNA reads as TGTGCCAGCAGCGTGGGTAGCGGGAGTGGAGAGACCCAGTACTTC.

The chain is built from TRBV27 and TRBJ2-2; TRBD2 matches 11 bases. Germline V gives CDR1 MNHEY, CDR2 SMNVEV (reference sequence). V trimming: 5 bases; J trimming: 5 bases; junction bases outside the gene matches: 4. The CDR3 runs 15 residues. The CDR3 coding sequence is TGTGCCAGCAGTCGGGGACTAGCGGTTACCGGGGAGCTGTTTTTT. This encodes CASSRGLAVTGELFF.

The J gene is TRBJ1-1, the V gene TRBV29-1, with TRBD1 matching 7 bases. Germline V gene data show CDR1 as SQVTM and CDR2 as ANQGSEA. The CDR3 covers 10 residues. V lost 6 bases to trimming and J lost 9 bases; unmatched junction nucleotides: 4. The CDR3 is CSVGTVQAFF. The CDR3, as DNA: TGCAGCGTGGGGACAGTGCAAGCTTTCTTT. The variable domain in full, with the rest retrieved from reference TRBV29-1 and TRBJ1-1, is SAVISQKPSRDICQRGTSLTIQCQVDSQVTMMFWYRQQPGQSLTLIATANQGSEATYESGFVIDKFPISRPNLTFSTLTVSNMSPEDSSIYLCSVGTVQAFFGQGTRLTVV.

CDR3 in DNA: TGTGCCAGCAGCCTCGGGACAGCAGATACGCAGTATTTT. It encodes CASSLGTADTQYF. The rearrangement links TRBV27 to TRBJ2-3; TRBD1 agrees at 7 bases. J was trimmed by 4 bases and V by 6 bases; bases with no gene match: 4. Germline assignment: CDR1 MNHEY and CDR2 SMNVEV (reference sequence). The length of the CDR3 is 13 residues.

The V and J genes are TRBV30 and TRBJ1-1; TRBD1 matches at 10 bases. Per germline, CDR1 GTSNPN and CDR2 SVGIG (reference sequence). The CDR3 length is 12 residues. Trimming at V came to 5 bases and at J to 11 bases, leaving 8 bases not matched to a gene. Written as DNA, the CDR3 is TGTGCCTGGGCGATGACAGGGGGCTGGGCTTTCTTT. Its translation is CAWAMTGGWAFF.

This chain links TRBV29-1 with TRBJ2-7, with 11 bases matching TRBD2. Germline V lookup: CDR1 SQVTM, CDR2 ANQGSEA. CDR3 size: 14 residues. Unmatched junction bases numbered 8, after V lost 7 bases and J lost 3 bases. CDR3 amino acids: CSASGLAENYEQYF. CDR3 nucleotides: TGCAGCGCCTCGGGACTAGCGGAAAACTACGAGCAGTACTTC.

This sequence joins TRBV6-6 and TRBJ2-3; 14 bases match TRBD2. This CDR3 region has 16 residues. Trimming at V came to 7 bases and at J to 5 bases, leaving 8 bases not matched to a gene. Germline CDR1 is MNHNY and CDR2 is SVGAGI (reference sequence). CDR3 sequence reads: CASTTSGRAMEDTQYF. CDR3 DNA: TGTGCCAGCACGACTAGCGGGAGGGCCATGGAAGATACGCAGTATTTT.

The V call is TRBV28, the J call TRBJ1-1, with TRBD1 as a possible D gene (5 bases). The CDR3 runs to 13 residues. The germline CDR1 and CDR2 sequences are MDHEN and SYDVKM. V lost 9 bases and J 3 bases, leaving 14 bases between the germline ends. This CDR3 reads CASSGTPYTEAFF. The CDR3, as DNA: TGTGCCAGTTCCGGGACTCCGTACACTGAAGCTTTCTTT.

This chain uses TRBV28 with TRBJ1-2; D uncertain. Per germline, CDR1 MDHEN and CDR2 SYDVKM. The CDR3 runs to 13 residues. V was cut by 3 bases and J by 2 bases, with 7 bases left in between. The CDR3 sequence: CASSFDLNYGYTF. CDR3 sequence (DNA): TGTGCCAGCAGTTTCGACTTAAACTATGGCTACACCTTC.

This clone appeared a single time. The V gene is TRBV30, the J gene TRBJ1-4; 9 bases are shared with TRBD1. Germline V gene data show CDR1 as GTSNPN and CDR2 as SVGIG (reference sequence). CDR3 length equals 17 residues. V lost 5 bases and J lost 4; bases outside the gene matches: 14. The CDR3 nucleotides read TGTGCCTGGGCCACAGGGGGCGCATTTGGAATTAATGAAAAACTGTTTTTT. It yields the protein CAWATGGAFGINEKLFF.

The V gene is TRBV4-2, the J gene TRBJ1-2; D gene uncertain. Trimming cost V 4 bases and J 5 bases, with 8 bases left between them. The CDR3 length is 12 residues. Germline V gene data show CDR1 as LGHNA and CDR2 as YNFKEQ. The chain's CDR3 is CASSRAPYGYTF. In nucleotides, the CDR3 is TGTGCCAGCAGCCGAGCCCCGTATGGCTACACCTTC.

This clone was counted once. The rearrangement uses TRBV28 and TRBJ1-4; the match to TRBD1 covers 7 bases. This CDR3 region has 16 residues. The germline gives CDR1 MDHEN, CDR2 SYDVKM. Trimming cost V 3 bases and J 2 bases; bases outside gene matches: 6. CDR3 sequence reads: CASSLTRGLTNEKLFF. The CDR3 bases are TGTGCCAGCAGTTTGACTAGGGGGCTCACTAATGAAAAACTGTTTTTT.

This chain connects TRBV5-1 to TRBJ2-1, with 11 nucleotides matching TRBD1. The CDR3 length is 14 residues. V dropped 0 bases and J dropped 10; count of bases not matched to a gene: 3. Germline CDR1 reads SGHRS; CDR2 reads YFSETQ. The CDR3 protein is CASSLGTGGQEQFF. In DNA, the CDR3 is TGCGCCAGCAGCTTGGGGACAGGGGGCCAGGAGCAGTTCTTC.

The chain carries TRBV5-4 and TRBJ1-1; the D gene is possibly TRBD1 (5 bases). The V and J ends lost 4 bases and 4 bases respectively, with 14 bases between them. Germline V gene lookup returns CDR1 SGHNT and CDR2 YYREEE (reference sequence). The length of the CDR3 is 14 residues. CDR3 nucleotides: TGTGCCAGCAGCAAGGTCCCCGGGGGCACTGAAGCTTTCTTT. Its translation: CASSKVPGGTEAFF.

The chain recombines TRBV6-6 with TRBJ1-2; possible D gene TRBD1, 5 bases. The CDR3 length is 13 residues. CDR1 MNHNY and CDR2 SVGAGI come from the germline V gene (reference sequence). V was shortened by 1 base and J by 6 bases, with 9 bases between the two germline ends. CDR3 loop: CASSYFPGNGYTF. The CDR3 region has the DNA TGTGCCAGCAGTTACTTCCCAGGGAATGGCTACACCTTC.

CDR3 loop: CASSSLRTGLETQYF. Written as DNA, the CDR3 is TGTGCCAGCAGCTCACTGAGGACAGGGTTGGAGACCCAGTACTTC. This chain links TRBV5-4 with TRBJ2-5, with 8 positions matching TRBD1. This CDR3 contains 15 residues. Germline V lookup: CDR1 SGHNT, CDR2 YYREEE (reference sequence). Trimming cost V 3 bases and J 5 bases; bases outside gene matches: 9.

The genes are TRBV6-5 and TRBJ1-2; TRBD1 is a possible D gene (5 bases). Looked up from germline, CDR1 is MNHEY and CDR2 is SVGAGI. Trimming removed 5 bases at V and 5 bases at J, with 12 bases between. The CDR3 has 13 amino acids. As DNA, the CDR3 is TGTGCCAGCAGTCCCCCGGGGGTGTATGGCTACACCTTC. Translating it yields CASSPPGVYGYTF.

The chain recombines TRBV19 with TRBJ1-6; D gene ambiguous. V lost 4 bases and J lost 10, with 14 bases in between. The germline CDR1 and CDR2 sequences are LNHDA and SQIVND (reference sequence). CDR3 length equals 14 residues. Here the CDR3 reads CASSTGGGRSPLHF. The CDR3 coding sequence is TGTGCCAGTAGTACTGGAGGTGGGAGATCACCCCTCCACTTT.

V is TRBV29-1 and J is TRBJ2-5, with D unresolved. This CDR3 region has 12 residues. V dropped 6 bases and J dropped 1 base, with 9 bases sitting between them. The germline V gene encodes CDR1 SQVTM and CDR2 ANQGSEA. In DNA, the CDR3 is TGCAGCGTAGCGAATCCCCAAGAGACCCAGTACTTC. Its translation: CSVANPQETQYF.

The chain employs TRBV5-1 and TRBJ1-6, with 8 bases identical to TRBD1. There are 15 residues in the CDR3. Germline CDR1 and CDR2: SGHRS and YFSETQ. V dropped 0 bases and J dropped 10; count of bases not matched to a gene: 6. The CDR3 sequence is CASSLDGQGGSPLHF. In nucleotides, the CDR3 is TGCGCCAGCAGCTTGGATGGACAGGGAGGCTCACCCCTCCACTTT.

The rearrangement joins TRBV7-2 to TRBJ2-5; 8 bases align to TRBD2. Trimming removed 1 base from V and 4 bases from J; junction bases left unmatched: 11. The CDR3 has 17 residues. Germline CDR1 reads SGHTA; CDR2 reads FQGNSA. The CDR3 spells CASSLGSRLAGGETQYF. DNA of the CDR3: TGTGCCAGCAGCTTAGGGTCCCGGCTAGCGGGCGGAGAGACCCAGTACTTC.

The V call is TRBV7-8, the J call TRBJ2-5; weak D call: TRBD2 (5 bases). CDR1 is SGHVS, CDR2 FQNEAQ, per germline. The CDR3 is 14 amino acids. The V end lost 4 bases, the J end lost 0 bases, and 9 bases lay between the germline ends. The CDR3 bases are TGTGCCAGCAGCTCCGAGGGTCACCAAGAGACCCAGTACTTC. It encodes CASSSEGHQETQYF.

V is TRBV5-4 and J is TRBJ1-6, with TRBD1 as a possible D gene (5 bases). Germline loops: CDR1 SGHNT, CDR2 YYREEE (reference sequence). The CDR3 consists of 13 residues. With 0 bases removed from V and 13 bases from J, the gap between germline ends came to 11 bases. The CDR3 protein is CASSLARGSPLHF. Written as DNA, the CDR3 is TGTGCCAGCAGCTTGGCCCGGGGGTCGCCCCTCCACTTT.

CDR3 region: CATSKGGGLAQETQYF. CDR3 bases: TGTGCCACCAGCAAGGGGGGGGGACTAGCGCAAGAGACCCAGTACTTC. The chain has TRBV15 and TRBJ2-5; 10 bases fit TRBD2. The CDR3 totals 16 residues. The germline CDR1 and CDR2 sequences are LNHNV and YYDKDF (reference sequence). The trim removed 4 bases at V and 2 bases at J, leaving 7 bases unmatched.

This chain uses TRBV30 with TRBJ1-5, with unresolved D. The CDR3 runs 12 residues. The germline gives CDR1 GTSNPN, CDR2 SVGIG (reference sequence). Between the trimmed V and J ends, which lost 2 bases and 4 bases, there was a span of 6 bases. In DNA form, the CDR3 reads TGTGCCTGGAGTTACGGGAATCAGCCCCAGCATTTT. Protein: CAWSYGNQPQHF.

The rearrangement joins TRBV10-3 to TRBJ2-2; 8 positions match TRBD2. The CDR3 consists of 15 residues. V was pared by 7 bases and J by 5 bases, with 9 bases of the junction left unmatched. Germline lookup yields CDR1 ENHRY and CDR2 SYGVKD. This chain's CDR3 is CAITDPGLVTGELFF. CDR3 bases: TGTGCCATCACGGACCCGGGACTAGTAACCGGGGAGCTGTTTTTT.